This T cell receptor beta chain appears in the sequencing data of a study of blood T cell repertoires in COVID-19. In the original processing: Scientists estimated how many nucleated cells there were by amplifying reference gene primers. Measured with immunoSEQ multiplex PCR; TCRdb has only the in-frame clones, and not every one. V, J and clone size are taken as reported in that table, and D and trimming were inferred from the DNA itself. The sample holds about 240,000 clones; approximately 86% are singletons and the top ten take 5% to 8%. Germline V lookup: CDR1 GTSNPN, CDR2 SVGIG (reference sequence). This CDR3 contains 16 residues. Trimming shortened V by 6 bases and J by 0 bases, and 15 bases separated the two germline ends.

This receptor was taken from a woman aged 60-75 years with active or convalescent COVID-19. What was sequenced was peripheral blood. The chain carries TRBV30 and TRBJ1-6; D is possibly TRBD1 (6 bases). For the CDR3, the DNA is TGTGCCTGCTCCAGGGGACGGAGCTCCTATAATTCACCCCTCCACTTT. This translates into CACSRGRSSYNSPLHF.